These 15 T cell receptor beta chains were sequenced from one sample in a study of blood T cell repertoires in COVID-19. Sequencing was performed with immunoSEQ multiplex PCR; in TCRdb, only in-frame clones are kept and a portion is missing. Here the sample spans tens of thousands of clones, roughly 87% being singletons. The sample consisted of peripheral blood. These receptors came from a human donor in a cohort sampled during active COVID-19.

The chain carries TRBV5-6 and TRBJ2-5; TRBD2 agrees at 9 bases. The CDR3 is made up of 16 amino acids. J was trimmed by 0 bases and V by 4 bases; bases with no gene match: 7. Germline V CDR1 and CDR2: SGHDT, YYEEEE. CDR3 nucleotide sequence: TGTGCCAGCAGCCCTCCGGGACTAGCTTACCAAGAGACCCAGTACTTC. Protein sequence: CASSPPGLAYQETQYF.

This clone came up a few times. The chain couples TRBV18 to TRBJ2-7; D perhaps matches TRBD1 (7 bases). CDR3 size: 14 residues. Germline V gene data show CDR1 as KGHSH and CDR2 as LQKENI. The V and J ends lost 4 bases and 3 bases respectively, with 13 bases between them. The CDR3 is CASSLRQGGYEQYF. The CDR3 DNA reads as TGTGCCAGCTCACTTAGACAGGGAGGCTACGAGCAGTACTTC.

As DNA, the CDR3 is TGTGCCAGCAGCTTGAACAGGGGAACCTACGAGCAGTACTTC. Encoded protein: CASSLNRGTYEQYF. J is TRBJ2-7 and V is TRBV5-6, with 7 positions matching TRBD1. J lost 2 bases, V lost 1 base, and 3 bases had no gene match. Germline CDR1 reads SGHDT; CDR2 reads YYEEEE. CDR3 length equals 14 residues.

This chain joins TRBV19 and TRBJ1-3, with 8 positions matching TRBD1. This CDR3 region has 15 residues. V gave up 6 bases and J gave up 1 base; unmatched junction bases: 5. In germline, CDR1 is LNHDA, CDR2 SQIVND (reference sequence). CDR3 loop: CASRLTGGSGNTIYF. As DNA, the CDR3 is TGTGCCAGTAGACTTACAGGGGGATCTGGAAACACCATATATTTT.

This clone was observed a few times. This sequence joins TRBV7-2 and TRBJ2-7, with 8 bases fitting TRBD1. With 6 bases clipped from V and 6 bases from J, the junction kept 13 bases outside the gene matches. Per the germline V gene, CDR1 is SGHTA and CDR2 is FQGNSA. This CDR3 has 15 amino acids. The CDR3 here is CASSRTQAGGVEQYF. CDR3 sequence (DNA): TGTGCCAGCAGTCGCACCCAGGCAGGGGGCGTCGAGCAGTACTTC.

In its sample, this clone was seen once. The chain employs TRBV19 and TRBJ1-6; 7 positions match TRBD1. The CDR3 length is 14 residues. From germline, CDR1 is LNHDA and CDR2 SQIVND (reference sequence). Losses at the gene ends were 8 bases for V and 9 bases for J; bases not matched to a gene: 10. The CDR3 here is CASSTGMILSPLHF. In nucleotides, the CDR3 is TGTGCCAGTTCGACAGGGATGATTCTTTCACCCCTCCACTTT.

V gene TRBV12-3 or TRBV12-4 combines with J gene TRBJ1-2; TRBD1 might be the D (6 bases). Trimming cost V 5 bases and J 3 bases, with 10 bases left between them. The CDR3 covers 13 residues. CDR3 region: CASSTDSYYGYTF. The CDR3 DNA sequence: TGTGCCAGCAGTACGGACAGTTACTATGGCTACACCTTC.

The rearrangement links TRBV3-1 (or the pseudogene TRBV3-2) to TRBJ1-6; D perhaps matches TRBD1 (5 bases). Germline V gives CDR1 LGHDT, CDR2 YNNKEL (reference sequence). The CDR3 sequence is 19 residues long. The V end lost 4 bases, the J end lost 7 bases, and 26 bases lay between the germline ends. CDR3: CASSLRTSGEVPPNSPLHF. CDR3 sequence (DNA): TGTGCCAGCAGCCTCCGAACCTCGGGGGAAGTCCCACCGAATTCACCCCTCCACTTT.

V gene TRBV19 combines with J gene TRBJ1-1; tentative D call: TRBD1 (5 bases). There are 14 residues in the CDR3. CDR1 LNHDA and CDR2 SQIVND come from the germline V gene (reference sequence). V dropped 5 bases and J dropped 10 bases, with 20 bases sitting between them. This CDR3 reads CASSLNPGGRLAFF. The CDR3 DNA reads as TGTGCCAGTAGTCTAAATCCGGGGGGGAGGTTAGCTTTCTTT.

The chain uses TRBV28 and TRBJ2-1; D is ambiguous. The V end lost 10 bases, the J end lost 7 bases, and 26 bases lay between the germline ends. Germline-derived CDR1 and CDR2 are MDHEN and SYDVKM. The CDR3 contains 16 residues. The DNA for the CDR3 is TGTGCCACCTCCCCGGCCAGGCTGGATGCGTTAAATGAGCAGTTCTTC. This codes for CATSPARLDALNEQFF.

The CDR3 is CAIGQGDYTEAFF. The CDR3 DNA follows: TGTGCCATCGGGCAGGGGGACTACACTGAAGCTTTCTTT. The J gene is TRBJ1-1, the V gene TRBV10-3, with TRBD1 matching 7 bases. With 8 bases clipped from V and 3 bases from J, the junction kept 6 bases outside the gene matches. The germline V gene encodes CDR1 ENHRY and CDR2 SYGVKD. CDR3 length equals 13 residues.

The rearrangement links TRBV28 to TRBJ1-1; 7 bases align to TRBD1. The V and J ends lost 7 bases and 1 base, in that order; junction bases with no gene match: 12. The CDR3 runs to 16 residues. The V gene's germline CDR1 is MDHEN and CDR2 SYDVKM. The CDR3 bases are TGTGCCAGCACCCAGAGGACAGGTGGATGGAACACTGAAGCTTTCTTT. Amino acids: CASTQRTGGWNTEAFF.

The chain employs TRBV11-3 and TRBJ2-1; TRBD1 aligns across 12 bases. This CDR3 spans 15 amino acids. The ends lost 5 bases at V and 7 bases at J; junction bases unmatched: 6. The germline CDR1 and CDR2 sequences are SGHNT and YENEEA. The CDR3 protein is CASSPGQGARNEQFF. Here the CDR3 DNA reads TGTGCCAGCAGCCCGGGACAGGGGGCGCGGAATGAGCAGTTCTTC.

The CDR3 loop reads CASRIAGDNSYEQYF. CDR3 DNA sequence: TGTGCCAGCAGAATCGCCGGGGACAACTCCTACGAGCAGTACTTC. The chain is built from TRBV9 and TRBJ2-7; TRBD1 might be the D (6 bases). Germline lookup yields CDR1 SGDLS and CDR2 YYNGEE. The CDR3 sequence is 15 residues long. The V end lost 5 bases, the J end lost 0 bases, and 15 bases lay between the germline ends.

The chain carries TRBV21-1 and TRBJ1-4. TRBV21-1 is annotated as a pseudogene. The CDR3 totals 14 residues. CDR3 region: CASSNGGKNEKLFF. CDR3 DNA: TGTGCCAGCAGCAACGGGGGAAAGAATGAAAAACTGTTTTTT.